The 28 T cell receptor beta chains reported below all come from one sample, sequenced in a study of T cell changes during pregnancy in multiple sclerosis. Here immunoSEQ multiplex PCR was the method, and the copy in TCRdb shows in-frame clones only, minus some. Of around 70,000 clones listed, approximately 91% are singletons. The specimen was peripheral blood, collected in the third trimester of pregnancy. The origin of the receptors is a female donor with multiple sclerosis, enrolled in a pregnancy study.

This CDR3 reads CASSLGGRGTDTQYF. CDR3 DNA sequence: TGTGCCAGCAGCCTGGGGGGGCGGGGCACAGATACGCAGTATTTT. The chain uses TRBV5-4 and TRBJ2-3, with D maybe TRBD2 (7 bases). CDR1 SGHNT and CDR2 YYREEE come from the germline V gene (reference sequence). The CDR3 has 15 amino acids. Trimming shortened V by 4 bases and J by 1 base, and 13 bases separated the two germline ends. The full variable domain, completed using reference TRBV5-4 and TRBJ2-3, is ETGVTQSPTHLIKTRGQQVTLRCSSQSGHNTVSWYQQALGQGPQFIFQYYREEENGRGNFPPRFSGLQFPNYSSELNVNALELDDSALYLCASSLGGRGTDTQYFGPGTRLTVL.

The rearrangement joins TRBV5-1 to TRBJ1-1; no reliable D call. Deletions cut 5 bases from V and 0 bases from J, with 8 bases between. CDR3 length: 13 amino acids. The germline V gene has CDR1 SGHRS and CDR2 YFSETQ. The CDR3 spells CASRVGVNTEAFF. The CDR3 coding sequence is TGCGCCAGCAGGGTCGGGGTGAACACTGAAGCTTTCTTT.

The CDR3 nucleotides read TGTGCCAGCAGCCCTCAGCATACCGGGACAGGGGCCCAAAACCGGTATGGCTACACCTTC. The encoded protein is CASSPQHTGTGAQNRYGYTF. The rearrangement links TRBV13 to TRBJ1-2; 10 positions agree with TRBD1. V lost 5 bases, J lost 5 bases, and 23 bases stayed unmatched. Germline-derived CDR1 and CDR2 are PRHDT and FYEKMQ (reference sequence). The CDR3 extends over 20 amino acids.

J is TRBJ1-5 and V is TRBV28; no clear D. V lost 1 base and J 3 bases, leaving 4 bases between the germline ends. This CDR3 comprises 13 residues. CDR1 MDHEN and CDR2 SYDVKM come from the germline V gene. CDR3 sequence (DNA): TGTGCCAGCAGTTTATTCCACAATCAGCCCCAGCATTTT. This encodes CASSLFHNQPQHF.

The gene calls are TRBV2 and TRBJ2-2; tentatively, D is TRBD2 (6 bases). The CDR3 has 15 residues. The V end was cut by 2 bases, the J end by 4 bases, with 11 bases between. CDR1 SNHLY and CDR2 FYNNEI come from the germline V gene. The CDR3 spells CASSEMRGITGELFF. The CDR3 nucleotides are TGTGCCAGCAGTGAAATGCGGGGTATCACCGGGGAGCTGTTTTTT.

The V call is TRBV15, the J call TRBJ2-3; D may be TRBD1 (6 bases). The germline V gene has CDR1 LNHNV and CDR2 YYDKDF (reference sequence). The germline V and J ends were trimmed by 1 base and 9 bases, with 11 bases remaining between them. There are 13 residues in the CDR3. CDR3 bases: TGTGCCACCAGCAGAGGGGAGACAGGCACGCAGTATTTT. It encodes CATSRGETGTQYF.

V gene TRBV7-9 combines with J gene TRBJ2-1; D might be TRBD2 (5 bases). The CDR3 is 12 amino acids. Germline values: CDR1 SEHNR, CDR2 FQNEAQ (reference sequence). Trimming shortened V by 3 bases and J by 11 bases, and 11 bases separated the two germline ends. CDR3 region: CASSLGGPKQFF. In DNA, the CDR3 is TGTGCCAGCAGCTTGGGCGGGCCTAAGCAGTTCTTC.

The chain is built from TRBV7-3 and TRBJ2-2, with D maybe TRBD1 (6 bases). CDR3 size: 15 residues. Trimming removed 5 bases from V and 7 bases from J, with 17 bases in between. Germline CDR1 is SGHTA and CDR2 is FQGTGA. The CDR3 DNA reads as TGTGCCAGCAGCCCCAGGGCAGGGGCCAGCGGGGAGCTGTTTTTT. Protein sequence: CASSPRAGASGELFF. The variable domain in full, completed from reference TRBV7-3 and TRBJ2-2, reads GAGVSQTPSNKVTEKGKYVELRCDPISGHTALYWYRQSLGQGPEFLIYFQGTGAADDSGLPNDRFFAVRPEGSVSTLKIQRTERGDSAVYLCASSPRAGASGELFFGEGSRLTVL.

The chain has TRBV5-4 and TRBJ1-3; possible D gene TRBD1, 5 bases. Trimming removed 1 base at V and 7 bases at J, with 9 bases between. This CDR3 has 13 residues. Germline V gene sequence: CDR1 SGHNT, CDR2 YYREEE (reference sequence). CDR3 protein: CASSLKDMNTIYF. The CDR3 DNA follows: TGTGCCAGCAGCTTGAAGGACATGAACACCATATATTTT. Based on the CDR3 plus reference TRBV5-4 and TRBJ1-3, the full variable domain is ETGVTQSPTHLIKTRGQQVTLRCSSQSGHNTVSWYQQALGQGPQFIFQYYREEENGRGNFPPRFSGLQFPNYSSELNVNALELDDSALYLCASSLKDMNTIYFGEGSWLTVV.

The chain uses TRBV5-6 and TRBJ2-3; a weak D match, TRBD1 (5 bases). Germline V gives CDR1 SGHDT, CDR2 YYEEEE. Trimming removed 4 bases at V and 0 bases at J, with 12 bases between. The CDR3 contains 15 residues. The DNA for the CDR3 is TGTGCCAGCAGCAGGGGCCGTGGAAGCACAGATACGCAGTATTTT. This sequence encodes CASSRGRGSTDTQYF.

The chain has TRBV27 and TRBJ1-2, with D possibly being TRBD1 (5 bases). Germline V gives CDR1 MNHEY, CDR2 SMNVEV (reference sequence). V lost 8 bases, J lost 8 bases, and 15 bases lay in between. CDR3 length equals 12 residues. The CDR3 DNA reads as TGTGCCAGCCCACCCAGGGAGGAGGGCTACACCTTC. It specifies CASPPREEGYTF.

The CDR3 DNA is TGTGCCAGCAGCTTATTAATTGGGACAGGGGCATTTGGCTACACCTTC. Protein product: CASSLLIGTGAFGYTF. The chain carries TRBV7-9 and TRBJ1-2, with 10 bases matching TRBD1. The CDR3 has 16 amino acids. The trim removed 2 bases at V and 7 bases at J, leaving 10 bases unmatched. The germline gives CDR1 SEHNR, CDR2 FQNEAQ (reference sequence).

The chain is built from TRBV7-2 and TRBJ2-1; D remains unclear. The length of the CDR3 is 14 residues. Germline CDR1 is SGHTA and CDR2 is FQGNSA. Trimming left V 1 base short and J 0 bases short, with 4 bases between. The CDR3: CASSLVSSYNEQFF. DNA for the CDR3: TGTGCCAGCAGCTTAGTTAGCTCCTACAATGAGCAGTTCTTC.

The rearrangement joins TRBV5-1 to TRBJ2-7, with a tentative D call TRBD2 (6 bases). This CDR3 has 16 residues. Trimming took off 3 bases at V and 5 bases at J, with 21 bases between the two ends. Per germline, CDR1 SGHRS and CDR2 YFSETQ. The CDR3 loop is CASSYIPGLPGNEQYF. As DNA, the CDR3 is TGCGCCAGCAGCTACATACCGGGACTCCCAGGGAACGAGCAGTACTTC.

The rearrangement links TRBV29-1 to TRBJ2-5; tentative D call: TRBD2 (5 bases). The germline V gene encodes CDR1 SQVTM and CDR2 ANQGSEA. The CDR3 loop spans 13 amino acids. The V and J ends lost 2 bases and 4 bases respectively, with 11 bases between them. CDR3 in DNA: TGCAGCGTTGAACGGGGAAGGTCAGAGACCCAGTACTTC. It encodes CSVERGRSETQYF.

The chain recombines TRBV7-8 with TRBJ1-6, with D hard to call. Trimming left V 8 bases short and J 10 bases short, with 24 bases between. Germline-derived CDR1 and CDR2 are SGHVS and FQNEAQ. The CDR3 length is 16 residues. The CDR3 bases are TGTGCCAGCGTACCGTTGACTGACTCTAGAGGATCACCCCTCCACTTT. It yields the protein CASVPLTDSRGSPLHF.

V is TRBV28 and J is TRBJ2-2; a weak D match, TRBD1 (6 bases). Germline-derived CDR1 and CDR2 are MDHEN and SYDVKM. This CDR3 is 16 amino acids long. V was trimmed by 3 bases and J by 3 bases, leaving 14 bases between them. The CDR3 loop reads CASSFVTGRHTGELFF. CDR3 DNA sequence: TGTGCCAGCAGTTTTGTCACAGGGCGGCACACCGGGGAGCTGTTTTTT.

With respect to this clone: At one boundary the junction diverges from the germline segment, which might be a read error. The CDR3 bases are TGCACCAGCAGCCAAGTTGGGACTAGCGGGCCCAATGAGCAGTTCTTC. As protein: CTSSQVGTSGPNEQFF. The V gene is TRBV4-1, the J gene TRBJ2-1; 12 nucleotides align to TRBD2. Germline V lookup: CDR1 MGHRA, CDR2 YSYEKL. This CDR3 has 16 residues.

CDR3 in amino acids: CASTREGWNTEAFF. Here the CDR3 DNA reads TGTGCCAGCACTCGCGAGGGTTGGAACACTGAAGCTTTCTTT. This sequence joins TRBV6-1 and TRBJ1-1; D gene unclear. Trimming took 7 bases from V and 1 from J, leaving 13 bases between them. The V gene's germline CDR1 is MNHNS and CDR2 SASEGT. This CDR3 region has 14 residues.

This chain uses TRBV11-2 with TRBJ2-7, with TRBD1 identical over 8 bases. CDR3 length: 14 amino acids. Germline loops: CDR1 SGHAT, CDR2 FQNNGV. V shed 6 bases and J 3 bases; nucleotides not matched to a gene: 7. The CDR3 spells CASRNRQGSYEQYF. CDR3 coding DNA: TGTGCCAGCAGAAACCGACAGGGGAGCTACGAGCAGTACTTC.

V gene TRBV4-2 combines with J gene TRBJ1-5, with 10 positions matching TRBD1. The CDR3 is 17 residues long. Unmatched junction bases numbered 11, after V lost 3 bases and J lost 6 bases. Germline lookup yields CDR1 LGHNA and CDR2 YNFKEQ. The CDR3 reads CASSQGLGGTGVQPQHF. Here the CDR3 DNA reads TGTGCCAGCAGCCAGGGGCTAGGGGGGACAGGGGTTCAGCCCCAGCATTTT.

V gene TRBV11-2 combines with J gene TRBJ1-4; maybe TRBD1 (5 bases). The CDR3 extends over 14 amino acids. The germline V gene has CDR1 SGHAT and CDR2 FQNNGV. The V end lost 3 bases, the J end lost 8 bases, and 13 bases lay between the germline ends. CDR3 protein: CASSLGGYTEKLFF. The CDR3 DNA reads as TGTGCCAGCAGCTTGGGGGGGTATACGGAAAAACTGTTTTTT.

The chain recombines TRBV28 with TRBJ1-1; possibly TRBD1 for D (5 bases). The ends were cut back, 7 bases at V and 0 bases at J, with 12 bases in the middle. The V gene's germline CDR1 is MDHEN and CDR2 SYDVKM. The CDR3 sequence is 14 residues long. The CDR3 DNA sequence: TGTGCCAGCACGAACGGGGGACTGAACACTGAAGCTTTCTTT. Translated, it gives CASTNGGLNTEAFF. Using reference TRBV28 and TRBJ1-1 for the parts outside the CDR3, the full variable domain is DVKVTQSSRYLVKRTGEKVFLECVQDMDHENMFWYRQDPGLGLRLIYFSYDVKMKEKGDIPEGYSVSREKKERFSLILESASTNQTSMYLCASTNGGLNTEAFFGQGTRLTVV.

The CDR3 region is CATSSTGTREYEQFF. In DNA form, the CDR3 reads TGTGCCACCAGCAGTACCGGGACTCGTGAATATGAGCAGTTCTTC. The V call is TRBV15, the J call TRBJ2-1; perhaps TRBD2 as D (6 bases). V was pared by 3 bases and J by 8 bases, with 17 bases between. This CDR3 spans 15 amino acids. Germline V CDR1 and CDR2: LNHNV, YYDKDF (reference sequence).

The chain combines TRBV19 with TRBJ1-5, with D maybe TRBD1 (6 bases). The CDR3 is 13 amino acids. Deletions cut 1 base from V and 5 bases from J, with 6 bases between. Germline CDR1 LNHDA, CDR2 SQIVND (reference sequence). CDR3 sequence: CASSIGGHQPQHF. The CDR3 bases are TGTGCCAGTAGTATAGGGGGGCATCAGCCCCAGCATTTT. The full variable domain, rest sourced from reference TRBV19 and TRBJ1-5, is DGGITQSPKYLFRKEGQNVTLSCEQNLNHDAMYWYRQDPGQGLRLIYYSQIVNDFQKGDIAEGYSVSREKKESFPLTVTSAQKNPTAFYLCASSIGGHQPQHFGDGTRLSIL.

V gene TRBV28 combines with J gene TRBJ1-3; TRBD1 is a possible D gene (5 bases). Germline-derived CDR1 and CDR2 are MDHEN and SYDVKM. V lost 1 base and J lost 0, with 13 bases in between. The CDR3 sequence is 17 residues long. The CDR3 DNA is TGTGCCAGCAGTTTATCGGGGGACCGCTACTCTGGAAACACCATATATTTT. It encodes CASSLSGDRYSGNTIYF.

The rearrangement uses TRBV19 and TRBJ1-5; possibly TRBD1 for D (5 bases). There are 16 residues in the CDR3. Between the trimmed V and J ends, which lost 5 bases and 0 bases, there was a span of 14 bases. Germline values: CDR1 LNHDA, CDR2 SQIVND (reference sequence). The CDR3 loop is CASSWSGRYSNQPQHF. The CDR3 nucleotides are TGTGCCAGTAGTTGGTCAGGGCGATATAGCAATCAGCCCCAGCATTTT.

The chain recombines TRBV4-2 with TRBJ2-3; the match to TRBD2 covers 11 bases. Trimming at V came to 0 bases and at J to 2 bases, leaving 10 bases not matched to a gene. In germline, CDR1 is LGHNA, CDR2 YNFKEQ. This CDR3 spans 19 amino acids. In DNA form, the CDR3 reads TGTGCCAGCAGCCAAGATCGGGCGGCACTAGCGGGGGCCACAGATACGCAGTATTTT. This sequence encodes CASSQDRAALAGATDTQYF.